The clone carrying this T cell receptor (beta chain) was picked up many times. No antigen is known for it. 5'RACE with constant-segment primers yielded barcoded, UMI-tagged TCR alpha and TCR beta cDNA libraries. MiXCR was run by TCRdb on the 5' RACE reads, yielding one entry per CDR3 protein. Seen here are roughly 250,000 distinct CDR3 sequences, roughly a sixth observed once, and the top ten hold around a fifth. The record originates from a study of T-cell memory formation after mild COVID-19. About the study: TCR clusters were mostly confined to one donor each.

Study-level findings and limits: Clones contracting across day 15 to 85 had a balanced CD4/CD8 profile; later expanding clones leaned CD4+. The finding that pre-infection memory included some responding clones suggested that cross-reactive memory joined.

The clonotype was recovered from a young man who had mild COVID-19 (a few samples of this study predate the infection). Cell type and time point are not known. The material sequenced was PBMCs or a T cell subset sorted from them (not recorded which).

In nucleotides, the CDR3 is TGCGCCAGCAGCCAAGTCAGAGACAACATTCAGTACTTC. Amino acid sequence: CASSQVRDNIQYF. This rearrangement joins TRBV4-3 to TRBJ2-4; D is unresolved. Trimming removed 1 base at V and 7 bases at J, with 8 bases between. This CDR3 is 13 amino acids long. Germline V lookup: CDR1 LGHNA, CDR2 YSLEER.